A single sample is the source of the 8 T cell receptor beta chains below, sequenced in a study of T cells expressing NK-cell markers. TCRdb reprocessed the 5' RACE reads, keeping one entry per CDR3 protein, no DNA. The sample table includes 400,000 to 450,000 distinct CDR3 sequences. Sequencing used blood T cells: a sorted CD56 or NKG2C T cell subset, CD4+ or CD8+ T cells, or bulk PBMC T cells (not recorded which). The receptors were gathered from a woman aged 18 to 75 in good health.

The V call is TRBV20-1, the J call TRBJ2-3; without DNA, the TCRdb call of TRBD2 cannot be checked. Germline values: CDR1 DFQATT, CDR2 SNEGSKA (reference sequence). The CDR3 length is 19 residues. CDR3 sequence reads: CSARGNFWREGPSTDTQYF.

The chain carries TRBV27 and TRBJ2-6; TCRdb outputs TRBD2, but without DNA this stays unchecked. This CDR3 spans 17 amino acids. Germline V lookup: CDR1 MNHEY, CDR2 SMNVEV (reference sequence). CDR3 sequence: CATRLAGPLSGANVLTF.

The chain couples TRBV7-3 to TRBJ2-1; the TRBD2 assignment by TCRdb is unverifiable without DNA. CDR1 SGHTA and CDR2 FQGTGA come from the germline V gene. There are 18 residues in the CDR3. This CDR3 reads CASSLEPSGRALGLEQFF.

The genes are TRBV9 and TRBJ2-2; no DNA is available, so the TRBD1 call from TCRdb remains unchecked. Germline V gene sequence: CDR1 SGDLS, CDR2 YYNGEE. The CDR3 totals 15 residues. The CDR3 spells CASSPETENTGELFF.

The chain carries TRBV16 and TRBJ2-5; absent DNA, TCRdb's TRBD1 call cannot be checked. The germline gives CDR1 KGHSY, CDR2 FQNENV. The CDR3 length is 16 residues. The CDR3: CASSQWDKRNQETQYF.

The rearrangement joins TRBV14 to TRBJ2-3; TCRdb lists TRBD1, though no DNA is available to test this call. This CDR3 has 17 amino acids. Germline V gene lookup returns CDR1 SGHDN and CDR2 FVKESK. CDR3 in amino acids: CASSFRTGATSTDTQYF.

CDR3 protein: CSARGANEQFF. The V and J genes are TRBV20-1 and TRBJ2-1; the TCRdb D gene call, TRBD1, has no DNA to confirm it. CDR1 and CDR2 from the germline V gene are DFQATT and SNEGSKA (reference sequence). This CDR3 is built from 11 residues.

This sequence joins TRBV6-1 and TRBJ1-2; TCRdb indicates TRBD1, and absent DNA this call remains unverified. The CDR3 is 15 residues long. Germline CDR1 MNHNS, CDR2 SASEGT. CDR3 protein: CASSPDRNLGYGYTF.